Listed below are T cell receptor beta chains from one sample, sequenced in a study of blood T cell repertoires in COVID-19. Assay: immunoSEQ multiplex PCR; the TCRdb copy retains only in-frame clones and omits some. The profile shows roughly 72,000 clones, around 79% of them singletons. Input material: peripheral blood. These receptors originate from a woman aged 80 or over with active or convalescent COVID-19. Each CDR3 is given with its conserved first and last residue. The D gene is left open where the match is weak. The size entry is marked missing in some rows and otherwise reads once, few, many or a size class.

CASSYRIYEQYF	TGTGCCAGCAGCTACAGGATCTACGAGCAGTACTTC	TRBJ2-7	.	.	TRBV14
CASSQPTSRSYEQYF	TGCGCCAGCAGCCAACCGACTAGCCGATCCTACGAGCAGTACTTC	TRBJ2-7	.	TRBD2	TRBV4-1
CASSQVPSGDNEQFF	TGCGCCAGCAGCCAGGTGCCTAGCGGTGACAATGAGCAGTTCTTC	TRBJ2-1	.	TRBD2	TRBV4-1
CASSLTGSYNSPLHF	TGTGCCAGCAGCCTTACAGGGTCCTATAATTCACCCCTCCACTTT	TRBJ1-6	.	.	TRBV11-2
CASSQEVAKRYEQYF	TGTGCCAGCAGCCAGGAGGTCGCAAAGCGATACGAGCAGTACTTC	TRBJ2-7	.	.	TRBV14
CASSPHRSPTGAGGYTF	TGTGCCAGCAGCCCCCACCGTTCTCCGACAGGGGCGGGTGGCTACACCTTC	TRBJ1-2	.	TRBD1	TRBV7-2
CASSLATGSGNTIYF	TGTGCCAGCAGCTTAGCGACGGGCTCTGGAAACACCATATATTTT	TRBJ1-3	.	.	TRBV13
CASSHPGRGQGDQPQHF	TGCGCCAGCAGCCACCCTGGCCGGGGACAGGGGGATCAGCCCCAGCATTTT	TRBJ1-5	.	TRBD1	TRBV4-1
CAISETGQALQPQHF	TGTGCCATCAGTGAAACGGGACAGGCTCTTCAGCCCCAGCATTTT	TRBJ1-5	.	TRBD1	TRBV10-3
CSVNRGNTEAFF	TGCAGCGTTAACAGGGGAAACACTGAAGCTTTCTTT	TRBJ1-1	.	TRBD1	TRBV29-1
CAYGRRGNEKLFF	TGTGCCTATGGAAGGAGGGGAAATGAAAAACTGTTTTTT	TRBJ1-4	few	.	TRBV30
CASLTRGQETQYF	TGTGCCAGCCTTACGCGGGGCCAAGAGACCCAGTACTTC	TRBJ2-5	.	.	TRBV2
CASSSLHPPGSYEQYF	TGTGCCAGCAGTTCTTTGCACCCCCCCGGCTCCTACGAGCAGTACTTC	TRBJ2-7	.	.	TRBV28
CASSPTRILNTGELFF	TGTGCCAGCAGCCCGACTCGGATCCTTAACACCGGGGAGCTGTTTTTT	TRBJ2-2	.	.	TRBV7-2
CASSPQLAGGRYNEQFF	TGTGCCAGCTCACCACAACTAGCGGGAGGGAGGTACAATGAGCAGTTCTTC	TRBJ2-1	.	TRBD2	TRBV18
CASSLTSGRAGSYNEQFF	TGTGCCAGCAGTTTAACTAGCGGGAGGGCCGGTTCCTACAATGAGCAGTTCTTC	TRBJ2-1	.	TRBD2	TRBV27
CATTKLAGAGADTQYF	TGTGCCACCACGAAACTAGCGGGGGCCGGGGCAGATACGCAGTATTTT	TRBJ2-3	.	TRBD2	TRBV19
CASRWTTLGGYTF	TGCGCCAGCAGATGGACTACCTTGGGGGGCTACACCTTC	TRBJ1-2	.	.	TRBV10-2
CASSFDGTSSGELFF	TGTGCCAGCAGCTTTGACGGGACTAGCTCCGGGGAGCTGTTTTTT	TRBJ2-2	.	TRBD2	TRBV7-2
CATSPPLGPSTSSF	TGTGCCACCAGCCCCCCCCTGGGGCCGTCGACTTCTTCGTTT	TRBJ1-3	.	.	TRBV24-1
CASSPKTGTRSHEQYF	TGTGCCAGCAGTCCAAAAACCGGGACTAGGAGTCACGAGCAGTACTTC	TRBJ2-7	.	TRBD2	TRBV27
CASSLSRGNTEAFF	TGTGCCAGCAGTTTATCCAGAGGCAACACTGAAGCTTTCTTT	TRBJ1-1	.	.	TRBV27
CASNWATGCEKLFF	TGTGCCAGCAACTGGGCGACAGGGTGTGAAAAACTGTTTTTT	TRBJ1-4	.	.	TRBV21-1
CASTLGSGEAFF	TGTGCCAGCACCCTCGGTAGTGGTGAAGCTTTCTTT	TRBJ1-1	few	.	TRBV7-9
CASSQVAGRSYEQYF	TGCGCCAGCAGCCAAGTAGCGGGCCGCTCCTACGAGCAGTACTTC	TRBJ2-7	.	TRBD2	TRBV4-3
CASSTEGKRASPLHF	TGTGCCAGCAGCACCGAGGGAAAACGGGCTTCACCCCTCCACTTT	TRBJ1-6	.	.	TRBV7-9
CASSQLQGSHGGYTF	TGTGCCAGCAGCCAGCTACAGGGTTCACACGGCGGCTACACCTTC	TRBJ1-2	.	.	TRBV2
CASSPRRSGRDENEQFF	TGTGCCAGCAGCCCTAGGCGGAGCGGGAGGGACGAGAATGAGCAGTTCTTC	TRBJ2-1	once	TRBD2	TRBV7-8
CASSLVGTVRSDTQYF	TGCGCCAGCAGCTTGGTGGGGACAGTCCGGTCCGATACGCAGTATTTT	TRBJ2-3	.	TRBD1	TRBV5-1
CASSIVAGGVFF	TGTGCCAGTAGTATAGTGGCAGGGGGTGTTTTCTTT	TRBJ1-1	.	TRBD1	TRBV19
CASSPRTGPNEQFF	TGTGCCAGCAGCCCACGGACAGGACCCAATGAGCAGTTCTTC	TRBJ2-1	few	TRBD1	TRBV7-9
CASSPDGPGQKYF	TGTGCCAGCAGTCCAGACGGACCGGGACAGAAGTACTTC	TRBJ2-5	once	TRBD1	TRBV12-3/TRBV12-4
CASSQVWDGRDAYEQYF	TGTGCCAGCAGCCAAGTTTGGGACGGGAGGGACGCGTACGAGCAGTACTTC	TRBJ2-7	once	TRBD2	TRBV3-1/TRBV3-2
CATSVGQGSEETQYF	TGTGCCACCAGTGTGGGACAGGGATCCGAAGAGACCCAGTACTTC	TRBJ2-5	many	TRBD1	TRBV24-1
CASSKPTGGRLVQYF	TGTGCCAGCAGTAAACCGACAGGGGGCAGGTTGGTGCAGTACTTC	TRBJ2-7	once	TRBD1	TRBV6-5
CASSLDRGGYTF	TGTGCCAGCAGCTTAGATCGGGGTGGCTACACCTTC	TRBJ1-2	few	.	TRBV7-2
CASSRDRVNQETQYF	TGTGCCAGCAGTAGGGACAGGGTGAACCAAGAGACCCAGTACTTC	TRBJ2-5	.	TRBD1	TRBV2
CASSRQDGAETQYF	TGTGCCAGCAGCAGACAGGACGGGGCCGAGACCCAGTACTTC	TRBJ2-5	.	.	TRBV4-2
CASSLAPEAPETQYF	TGTGCCAGCAGCTTAGCCCCTGAGGCACCGGAGACCCAGTACTTC	TRBJ2-5	.	.	TRBV7-6
CASTGQIYEQYF	TGTGCCAGTACGGGACAGATCTACGAGCAGTACTTC	TRBJ2-7	.	TRBD1	TRBV2
CATSAGGKGETQYF	TGTGCCACCAGTGCTGGGGGGAAGGGAGAGACCCAGTACTTC	TRBJ2-5	.	.	TRBV24-1
CATRGSTDTQYF	TGTGCCACTAGGGGAAGCACAGATACGCAGTATTTT	TRBJ2-3	.	.	TRBV10-3
CASSPTSGSINEQFF	TGTGCCAGCAGCCCAACTAGCGGGAGTATCAATGAGCAGTTCTTC	TRBJ2-1	.	TRBD2	TRBV4-2
CASSLGTAGKPQHF	TGTGCCAGCAGCTTAGGTACGGCGGGCAAACCCCAGCATTTT	TRBJ1-5	once	.	TRBV7-2